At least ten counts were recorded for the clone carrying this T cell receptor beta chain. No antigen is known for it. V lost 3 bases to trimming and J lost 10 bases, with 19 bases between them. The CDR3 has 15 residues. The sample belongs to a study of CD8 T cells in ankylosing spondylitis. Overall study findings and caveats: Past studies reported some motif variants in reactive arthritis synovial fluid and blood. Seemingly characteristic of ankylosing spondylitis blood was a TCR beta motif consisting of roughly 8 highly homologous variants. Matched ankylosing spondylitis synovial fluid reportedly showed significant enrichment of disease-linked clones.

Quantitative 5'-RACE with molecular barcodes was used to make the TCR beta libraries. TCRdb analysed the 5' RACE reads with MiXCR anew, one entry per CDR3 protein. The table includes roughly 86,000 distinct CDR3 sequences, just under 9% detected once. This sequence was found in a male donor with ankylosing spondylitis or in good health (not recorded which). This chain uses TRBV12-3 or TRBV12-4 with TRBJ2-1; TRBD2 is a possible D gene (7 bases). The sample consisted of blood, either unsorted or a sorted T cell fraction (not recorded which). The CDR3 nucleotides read TGTGCCAGCAGTTTTCAGGGAGGGGGAATTTGGGAGCAGTTCTTC. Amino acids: CASSFQGGGIWEQFF.